This is a list of T cell receptor beta chains from one sample in a study of blood T cells in healthy people across ages. From the 5' RACE reads, TCRdb called clonotypes with MiXCR, one entry per CDR3 protein. The sample includes about 570,000 distinct CDR3 sequences, approximately 30% of them seen just once. Sequenced sample: blood. These receptors all stem from a woman between 65 and 79 years old in good health. The CDR3 runs from the conserved cysteine through the conserved F or W. The D gene is left open where the match is weak. Clone sizes are given selectively: once, few, many, or a class where the clone is expanded.

j_call d_call v_call clone_size cdr3_aa cdr3_nt
TRBJ1-6 TRBD1 TRBV10-2 NA CASSESDRARSPLHF TGCGCCAGCAGTGAGTCTGACAGGGCTCGGTCACCCCTCCACTTT
TRBJ1-4 NA TRBV5-1 few CASRPGPRATNEKLFF TGCGCCAGCAGACCAGGACCCCGTGCAACTAATGAAAAACTGTTTTTT
TRBJ2-3 TRBD2 TRBV29-1 NA CSARAGVGDTQYF TGCAGCGCCCGAGCGGGAGTGGGAGATACGCAGTATTTT
TRBJ2-7 NA TRBV27 NA CASSSLGAAGTSKAYEQYF TGTGCCAGCAGTTCCCTGGGTGCGGCAGGTACTTCAAAGGCCTACGAGCAGTACTTC
TRBJ2-3 NA TRBV6-1 NA CASSERSAYGYTDTQYF TGTGCCAGCAGTGAACGGTCAGCTTATGGCTACACAGATACGCAGTATTTT
TRBJ1-1 TRBD1 TRBV7-9 NA CASSRDSLEAFF TGTGCCAGCAGCCGGGACAGTTTAGAAGCTTTCTTT
TRBJ2-1 NA TRBV3-1 few CASSQDHDYWGEQFF TGTGCCAGCAGCCAAGATCACGACTATTGGGGTGAGCAGTTCTTC
TRBJ2-5 NA TRBV7-9 NA CASSAIQETQYF TGTGCCAGCAGCGCTATCCAAGAGACCCAGTACTTC
TRBJ2-4 NA TRBV27 few CASSFDLGNIQYF TGTGCCAGCAGTTTCGATTTAGGAAACATTCAGTACTTC
TRBJ1-1 NA TRBV28 few CASSLFSVKTEAFF TGTGCCAGCAGTTTATTTTCAGTAAAGACTGAAGCTTTCTTT
TRBJ2-2 NA TRBV20-1 NA CSARDRRALGELFF TGCAGTGCTAGAGATCGGCGTGCTTTGGGGGAGCTGTTTTTT
TRBJ2-3 TRBD2 TRBV29-1 NA CSVERGGRQDTQYF TGCAGCGTTGAACGCGGGGGGCGCCAAGATACGCAGTATTTT
TRBJ2-1 NA TRBV9 many CASSVGPTDNEQFF TGTGCCAGCAGCGTGGGGCCCACGGACAATGAGCAGTTCTTC
TRBJ1-2 TRBD1 TRBV29-1 NA CSVEKVPGGDYGYTF TGCAGCGTTGAGAAGGTTCCAGGGGGCGACTATGGCTACACCTTC
TRBJ1-1 NA TRBV20-1 NA CSASGTSSRVTEAFF TGCAGTGCCTCCGGGACATCATCAAGGGTCACTGAAGCTTTCTTT
TRBJ1-6 TRBD1 TRBV11-2 NA CASSLGGVDSYQYF TGTGCCAGCAGCCTAGGGGGCGTGGATTCTTATCAATACTTT
TRBJ2-5 NA TRBV29-1 NA CSVFTPQGRSQETQYF TGCAGCGTTTTCACTCCTCAAGGGAGATCTCAGGAGACCCAGTACTTC
TRBJ2-7 TRBD1 TRBV27 NA CASSLSYATSGGYLLGGQYF TGTGCCAGCAGTTTATCGTACGCGACCTCAGGGGGTTACCTCCTGGGTGGGCAGTACTTC
TRBJ2-5 NA TRBV27 few CASSTIGSGETQYF TGTGCCAGCAGCACAATAGGGTCAGGAGAGACCCAGTACTTC
TRBJ1-5 TRBD1 TRBV27 few CASRRTGADYNQPQHF TGTGCCAGCAGAAGGACAGGGGCAGATTACAATCAGCCCCAGCATTTT
TRBJ1-1 TRBD1 TRBV6-1 NA CASRRYTGGTEAFF TGTGCCAGCAGGAGATACACAGGGGGCACTGAAGCTTTCTTT
TRBJ1-2 TRBD1 TRBV11-2 few CASSPEQGGGYTF TGTGCCAGCAGCCCCGAACAGGGGGGCGGCTACACCTTC
TRBJ1-2 NA TRBV11-1 NA CASSKRGVGAPPLYGYTF TGTGCCAGCAGCAAGCGGGGAGTGGGGGCGCCTCCCCTCTATGGCTACACCTTC
TRBJ1-5 NA TRBV6-5 few CASSGSHSNQPQHF TGTGCCAGCAGTGGGAGTCATAGCAATCAGCCCCAGCATTTT
TRBJ2-5 TRBD2 TRBV7-7 once CASSSQPSGVETQYF TGTGCCAGCAGCTCTCAGCCTAGCGGGGTAGAGACCCAGTACTTC
TRBJ2-7 NA TRBV6-1 few CASRLSLSYEQYF TGTGCCAGCAGGCTGAGCCTATCCTACGAGCAGTACTTC
TRBJ2-6 NA TRBV2 NA CASTESGSGANVLTF TGTGCCAGCACCGAGTCGGGCTCTGGGGCCAACGTCCTGACTTTC
TRBJ1-5 TRBD1 TRBV28 many CASSPGGAGNQPQHF TGTGCCAGCAGTCCAGGGGGCGCGGGCAATCAGCCCCAGCATTTT
TRBJ1-2 NA TRBV21-1 few CASNIYQSSNYGYTF TGTGCCAGCAATATTTATCAGTCTAGTAACTATGGCTACACCTTC
TRBJ2-1 TRBD1 TRBV5-6 few CASSLIRGSARGRNEQFF TGTGCCAGCAGCTTGATCCGTGGGTCGGCCAGGGGGCGGAATGAGCAGTTCTTC
TRBJ1-1 NA TRBV20-1 few CSASHDTGIEAFF TGCAGTGCTAGCCATGACACGGGAATTGAAGCTTTCTTT
TRBJ1-2 TRBD1 TRBV4-1 NA CASSQGGRGNYTF TGCGCCAGCAGCCAAGGGGGCAGGGGGAACTACACCTTC
TRBJ1-3 NA TRBV29-1 NA CSAGRGTGNTIYF TGCAGCGCTGGGCGGGGGACTGGAAACACCATATATTTT
TRBJ1-2 NA TRBV20-1 few CSARGVGVAYGYTF TGCAGTGCTAGGGGGGTAGGGGTCGCCTATGGCTACACCTTC
TRBJ2-5 NA TRBV20-1 few CSALEVQASETQYF TGCAGTGCTCTAGAGGTCCAGGCTTCAGAGACCCAGTACTTC
TRBJ1-2 TRBD1 TRBV29-1 NA CSVGGQGDFYGYTF TGCAGCGTTGGTGGACAGGGAGATTTCTATGGCTACACCTTC
TRBJ2-5 TRBD2 TRBV6-1 NA CASRSSGDQETQYF TGTGCCAGCAGGTCAAGCGGGGACCAAGAGACCCAGTACTTC
TRBJ2-1 NA TRBV7-2 NA CASSLDGTSTYNEQFF TGTGCCAGCAGCTTAGATGGGACTTCGACCTACAATGAGCAGTTCTTC
TRBJ1-6 NA TRBV6-2/TRBV6-3 few CASSYREARRNSPLHF TGTGCCAGCAGTTACAGGGAGGCGAGACGGAATTCACCCCTCCACTTT
TRBJ2-2 NA TRBV5-1 few CASSLDRSTGELFF TGCGCCAGCAGCTTGGACCGGTCGACCGGGGAGCTGTTTTTT
TRBJ2-1 TRBD2 TRBV20-1 NA CSARVFSGGADEQFF TGCAGTGCTAGAGTATTCAGCGGGGGGGCCGATGAGCAGTTCTTC